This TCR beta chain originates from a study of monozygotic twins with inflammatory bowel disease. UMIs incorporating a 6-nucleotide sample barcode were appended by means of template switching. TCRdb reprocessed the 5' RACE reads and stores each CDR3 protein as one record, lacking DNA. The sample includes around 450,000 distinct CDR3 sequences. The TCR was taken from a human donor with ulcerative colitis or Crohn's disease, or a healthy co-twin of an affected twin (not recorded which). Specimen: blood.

CDR3 amino acids: CSVLGNYEQYF. The chain uses TRBV29-1 and TRBJ2-7. Germline assignment: CDR1 SQVTM and CDR2 ANQGSEA. The CDR3 has 11 amino acids.